This TCR beta chain was sequenced for a study of OX40 agonist ivuxolimab in advanced cancers. Looking at the study overall: Three patients got partial responses; one had hepatocellular carcinoma and two had cutaneous melanoma.

Measured with immunoSEQ multiplex PCR; TCRdb has only the in-frame clones, and not every one. The sample lists about 76,000 clones, 80% to 90% occurring once. Notes on this clone: Its antigen remains unknown.

Study-level points and caveats: In the expanded peripheral T cells, antigen specificity was never determined.

The junction had 5 bases not matched to a gene; V was cut back by 3 bases and J by 4 bases. The length of the CDR3 is 14 residues. CDR1 and CDR2 (germline): SGHVS, FNYEAQ. The receptor's source is an adult with an advanced solid tumor such as melanoma, head and neck, liver or kidney cancer. The sequenced sample was CD4+ or CD8+ T cells sorted from blood, obtained in a trial of the OX40 agonist ivuxolimab. This sequence joins TRBV7-6 and TRBJ2-7; TRBD2 aligns across 8 bases. The chain's CDR3 is CASSFSGSGYEQYF. CDR3 DNA sequence: TGTGCCAGCAGCTTCAGCGGGAGTGGTTACGAGCAGTACTTC.